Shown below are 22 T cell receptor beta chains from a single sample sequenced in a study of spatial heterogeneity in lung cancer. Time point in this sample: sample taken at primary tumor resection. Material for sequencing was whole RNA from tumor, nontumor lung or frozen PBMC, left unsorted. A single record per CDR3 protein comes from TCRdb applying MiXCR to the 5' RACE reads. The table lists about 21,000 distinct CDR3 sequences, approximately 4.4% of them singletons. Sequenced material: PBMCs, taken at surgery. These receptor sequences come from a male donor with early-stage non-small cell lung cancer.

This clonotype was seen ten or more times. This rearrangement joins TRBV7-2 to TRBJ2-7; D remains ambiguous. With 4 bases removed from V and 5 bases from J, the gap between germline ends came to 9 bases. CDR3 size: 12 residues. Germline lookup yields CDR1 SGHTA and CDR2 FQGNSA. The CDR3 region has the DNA TGTGCCAGCAGCTCTGGACCTAACGAGCAGTACTTC. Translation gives CASSSGPNEQYF.

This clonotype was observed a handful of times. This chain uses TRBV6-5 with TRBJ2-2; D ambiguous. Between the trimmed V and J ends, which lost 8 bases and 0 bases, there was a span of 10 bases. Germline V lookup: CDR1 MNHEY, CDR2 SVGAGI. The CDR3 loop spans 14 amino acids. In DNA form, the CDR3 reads TGTGCCAGCGGACGAACCGCGAACACCGGGGAGCTGTTTTTT. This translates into CASGRTANTGELFF.

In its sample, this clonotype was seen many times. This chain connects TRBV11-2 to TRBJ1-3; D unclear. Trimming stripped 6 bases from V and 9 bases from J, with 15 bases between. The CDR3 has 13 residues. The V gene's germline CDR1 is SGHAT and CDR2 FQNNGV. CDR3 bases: TGTGCCAGCAGTTACATTCGGGAACTCACCATATATTTT. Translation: CASSYIRELTIYF.

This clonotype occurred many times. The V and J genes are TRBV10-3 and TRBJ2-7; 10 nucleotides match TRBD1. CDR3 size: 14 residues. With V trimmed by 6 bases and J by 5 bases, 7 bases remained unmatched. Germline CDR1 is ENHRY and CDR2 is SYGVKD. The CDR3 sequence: CAIRSGTGVDEQYF. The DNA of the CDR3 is TGTGCCATCAGGTCCGGGACAGGGGTAGACGAGCAGTACTTC.

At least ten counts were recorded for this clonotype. The CDR3 DNA reads TGCAGCGTTGTATTGGGGGGGAATAGCAATCAGCCCCAGCATTTT. Translated, it gives CSVVLGGNSNQPQHF. The chain joins TRBV29-1 to TRBJ1-5; D is possibly TRBD1 (5 bases). The CDR3 has 15 residues. V was trimmed by 4 bases and J by 0 bases, leaving 13 bases between them. CDR1 is SQVTM and CDR2 is ANQGSEA in the germline V gene.

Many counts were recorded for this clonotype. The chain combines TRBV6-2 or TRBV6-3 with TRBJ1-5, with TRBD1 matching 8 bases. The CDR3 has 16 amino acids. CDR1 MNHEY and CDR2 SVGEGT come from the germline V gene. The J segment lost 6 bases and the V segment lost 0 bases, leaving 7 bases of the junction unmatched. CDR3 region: CASSYSPGQVFQPQHF. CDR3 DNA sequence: TGTGCCAGCAGTTACTCTCCGGGACAGGTGTTTCAGCCCCAGCATTTT.

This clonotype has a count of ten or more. The CDR3 here is CASSLSKTDTQYF. The DNA for the CDR3 is TGTGCCAGCAGTTTATCGAAGACAGATACGCAGTATTTT. This chain connects TRBV27 to TRBJ2-3; D is undetermined. CDR3 length: 13 amino acids. Germline CDR1 is MNHEY and CDR2 is SMNVEV (reference sequence). V shed 0 bases and J shed 3 bases, with 4 bases lying between them.

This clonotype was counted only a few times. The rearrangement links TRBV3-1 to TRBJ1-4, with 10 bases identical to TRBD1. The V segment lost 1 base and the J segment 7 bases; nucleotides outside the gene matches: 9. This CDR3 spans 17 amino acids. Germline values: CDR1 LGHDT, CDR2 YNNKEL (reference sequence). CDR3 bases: TGTGCCAGCAGCCAAGGCGTTAGGACAGGGGGAAGTGAAAAACTGTTTTTT. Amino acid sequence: CASSQGVRTGGSEKLFF.

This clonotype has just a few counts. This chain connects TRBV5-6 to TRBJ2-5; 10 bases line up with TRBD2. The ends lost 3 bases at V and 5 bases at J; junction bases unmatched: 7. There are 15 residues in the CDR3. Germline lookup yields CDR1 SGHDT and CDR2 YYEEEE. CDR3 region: CASSYRGSGRETQYF. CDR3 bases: TGTGCCAGCAGCTACCGGGGTAGCGGGAGGGAGACCCAGTACTTC.

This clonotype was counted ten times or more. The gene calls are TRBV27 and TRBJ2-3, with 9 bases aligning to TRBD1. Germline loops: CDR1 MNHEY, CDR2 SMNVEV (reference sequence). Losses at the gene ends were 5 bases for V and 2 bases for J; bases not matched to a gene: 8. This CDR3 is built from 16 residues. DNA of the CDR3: TGTGCCAGCAGTCCCGGGACAGGGACCTTCACAGATACGCAGTATTTT. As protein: CASSPGTGTFTDTQYF.

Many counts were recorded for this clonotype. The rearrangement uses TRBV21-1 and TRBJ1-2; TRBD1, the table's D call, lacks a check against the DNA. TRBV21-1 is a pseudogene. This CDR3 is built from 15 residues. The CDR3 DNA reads TGTGCCAGCAGCGAGGGGACAGACCCCTTTGAAGGCTACACCTTC. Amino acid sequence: CASSEGTDPFEGYTF.

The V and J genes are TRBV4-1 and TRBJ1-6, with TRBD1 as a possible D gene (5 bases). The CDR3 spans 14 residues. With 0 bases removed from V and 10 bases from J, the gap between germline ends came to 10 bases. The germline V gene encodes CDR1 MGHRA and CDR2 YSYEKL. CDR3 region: CASSQEPRGSPLHF. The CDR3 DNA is TGCGCCAGCAGCCAAGAACCCCGGGGCTCACCCCTCCACTTT.

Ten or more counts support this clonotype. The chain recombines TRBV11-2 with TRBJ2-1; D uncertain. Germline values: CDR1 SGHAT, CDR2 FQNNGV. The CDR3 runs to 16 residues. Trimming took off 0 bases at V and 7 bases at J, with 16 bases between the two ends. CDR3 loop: CASSLEWVPLGNEQFF. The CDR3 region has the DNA TGTGCCAGCAGCTTAGAATGGGTCCCCCTGGGAAATGAGCAGTTCTTC. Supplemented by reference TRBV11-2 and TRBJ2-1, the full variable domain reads EAGVAQSPRYKIIEKRQSVAFWCNPISGHATLYWYQQILGQGPKLLIQFQNNGVVDDSQLPKDRFSAERLKGVDSTLKIQPAKLEDSAVYLCASSLEWVPLGNEQFFGPGTRLTVL.

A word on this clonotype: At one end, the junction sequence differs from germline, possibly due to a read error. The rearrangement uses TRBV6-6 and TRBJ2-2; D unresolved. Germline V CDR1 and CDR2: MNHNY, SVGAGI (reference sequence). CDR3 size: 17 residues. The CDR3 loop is CASSYSLSTSNTRELFF. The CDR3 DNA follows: TGTGCCAGCAGTTACTCGTTGTCCACGTCGAACACCCGGGAGCTGTTTTTT.

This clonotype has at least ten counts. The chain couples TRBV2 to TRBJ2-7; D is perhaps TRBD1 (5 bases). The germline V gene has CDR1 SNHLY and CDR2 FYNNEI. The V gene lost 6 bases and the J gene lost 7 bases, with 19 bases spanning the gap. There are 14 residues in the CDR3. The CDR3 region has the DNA TGTGCCAGCAGCCTCCAGGGTGGCCCACGGGAGCAGTACTTC. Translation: CASSLQGGPREQYF.

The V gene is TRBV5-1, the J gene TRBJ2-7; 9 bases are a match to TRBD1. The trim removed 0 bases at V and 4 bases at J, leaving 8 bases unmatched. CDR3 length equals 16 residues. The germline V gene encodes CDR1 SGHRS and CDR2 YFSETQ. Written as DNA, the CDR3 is TGCGCCAGCAGCTTGGCCTCCGGGACAGGGAGTTACGAGCAGTACTTC. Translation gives CASSLASGTGSYEQYF.

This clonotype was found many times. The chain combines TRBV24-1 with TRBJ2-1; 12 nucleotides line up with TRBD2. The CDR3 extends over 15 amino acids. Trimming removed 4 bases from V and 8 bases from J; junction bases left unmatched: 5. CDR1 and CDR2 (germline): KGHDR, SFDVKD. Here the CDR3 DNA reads TGTGCCACCAGTGACCCGACTAGCGGGAGTGATGAGCAGTTCTTC. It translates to CATSDPTSGSDEQFF.

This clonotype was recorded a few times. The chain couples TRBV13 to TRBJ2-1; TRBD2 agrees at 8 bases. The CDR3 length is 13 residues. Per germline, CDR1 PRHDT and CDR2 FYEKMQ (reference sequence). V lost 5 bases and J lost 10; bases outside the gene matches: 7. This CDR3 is CASSPIAGREQFF. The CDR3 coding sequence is TGTGCCAGCAGCCCTATAGCGGGAAGGGAGCAGTTCTTC.

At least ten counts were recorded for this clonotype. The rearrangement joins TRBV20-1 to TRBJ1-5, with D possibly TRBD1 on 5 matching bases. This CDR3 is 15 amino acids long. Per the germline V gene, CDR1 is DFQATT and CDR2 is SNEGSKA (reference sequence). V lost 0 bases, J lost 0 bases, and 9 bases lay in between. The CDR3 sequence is CSARETGGSNQPQHF. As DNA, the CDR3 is TGCAGTGCTAGAGAGACGGGGGGTAGCAATCAGCCCCAGCATTTT.

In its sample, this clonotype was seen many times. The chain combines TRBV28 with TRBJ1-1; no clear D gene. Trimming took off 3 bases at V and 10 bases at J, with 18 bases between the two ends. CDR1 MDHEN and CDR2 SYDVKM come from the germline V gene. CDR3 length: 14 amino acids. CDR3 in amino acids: CASSLGQSIGGAFF. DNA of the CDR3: TGTGCCAGCAGTTTGGGCCAGTCTATTGGAGGAGCTTTCTTT.

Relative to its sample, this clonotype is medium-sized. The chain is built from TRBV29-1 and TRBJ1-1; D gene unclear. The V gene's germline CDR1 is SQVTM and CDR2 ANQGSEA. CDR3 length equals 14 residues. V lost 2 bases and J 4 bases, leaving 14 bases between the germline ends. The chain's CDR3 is CSVELGRLSTEAFF. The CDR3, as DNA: TGCAGCGTTGAATTGGGCAGGCTGAGCACTGAAGCTTTCTTT.

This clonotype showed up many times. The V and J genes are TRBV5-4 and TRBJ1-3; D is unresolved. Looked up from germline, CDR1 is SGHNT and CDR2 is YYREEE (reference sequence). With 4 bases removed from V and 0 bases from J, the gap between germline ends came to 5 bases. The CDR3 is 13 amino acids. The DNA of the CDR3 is TGTGCCAGCAGCCCTGGCTCTGGAAACACCATATATTTT. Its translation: CASSPGSGNTIYF.